A single sample is the source of the 2 T cell receptor beta chains below, sequenced in a study of T cells in Graves' hyperthyroidism and ophthalmopathy. RNA transcripts yielded amplified TCR beta CDR3 regions. Researchers ran a first-round RT-PCR on the TCR CDR3 using the HTBI primer set. TCRdb reprocessed the multiplex PCR reads via MiXCR and lists one record per CDR3 protein. The table lists 450,000 to 650,000 distinct CDR3 sequences, 14% of them singletons. The sequencing sample was made of blood. These receptors all come from a woman aged 18-30 years with Graves' ophthalmopathy.

The chain is built from TRBV5-1 and TRBJ1-3; D is unresolved. CDR3 length: 12 residues. Germline V gene sequence: CDR1 SGHRS, CDR2 YFSETQ. Between the trimmed V and J ends, which lost 4 bases and 4 bases, there was a span of 6 bases. The CDR3 DNA follows: TGCGCCAGCAGCAATCAGGGAAACACCATATATTTT. Its translation: CASSNQGNTIYF.

Ten or more counts support this clonotype. The V gene is TRBV5-1, the J gene TRBJ2-5; 8 bases line up with TRBD1. In germline, CDR1 is SGHRS, CDR2 YFSETQ. Unmatched junction bases numbered 8, after V lost 7 bases and J lost 3 bases. This CDR3 is 14 amino acids long. The CDR3 region is CASATGQGKETQYF. The CDR3 bases are TGCGCCAGCGCCACTGGACAGGGCAAAGAGACCCAGTACTTC.